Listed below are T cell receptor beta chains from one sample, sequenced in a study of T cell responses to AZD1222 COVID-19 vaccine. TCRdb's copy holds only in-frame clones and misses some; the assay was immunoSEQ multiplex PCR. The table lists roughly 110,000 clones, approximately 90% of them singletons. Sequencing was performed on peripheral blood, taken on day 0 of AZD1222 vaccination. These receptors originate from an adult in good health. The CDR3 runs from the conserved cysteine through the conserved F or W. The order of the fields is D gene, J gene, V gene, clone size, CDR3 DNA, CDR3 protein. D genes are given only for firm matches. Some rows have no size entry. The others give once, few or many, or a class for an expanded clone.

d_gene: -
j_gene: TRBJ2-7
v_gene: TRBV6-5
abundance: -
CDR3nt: TGTGCCAGCAGTCTACAGTCCTACGAGCAGTACTTC
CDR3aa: CASSLQSYEQYF

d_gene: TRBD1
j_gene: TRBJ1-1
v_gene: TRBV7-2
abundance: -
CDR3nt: TGTGCCAGCAGCTTTACGACAGGGGTGAACACTGAAGCTTTCTTT
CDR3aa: CASSFTTGVNTEAFF

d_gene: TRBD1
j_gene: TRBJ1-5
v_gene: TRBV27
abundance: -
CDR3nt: TGTGCCAGCAGTTTCACAGGGGGCAGCCAGCCCCAGCATTTT
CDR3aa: CASSFTGGSQPQHF

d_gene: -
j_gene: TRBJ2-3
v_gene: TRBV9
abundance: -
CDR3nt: TGTGCCAGCAGCCCGGAAGGCACAGATACGCAGTATTTT
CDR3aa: CASSPEGTDTQYF

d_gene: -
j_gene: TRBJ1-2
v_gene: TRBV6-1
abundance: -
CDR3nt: TGTGCCAGCAGTGAGGGGGGCACGGCCTTTTATGGCTACACCTTC
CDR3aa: CASSEGGTAFYGYTF

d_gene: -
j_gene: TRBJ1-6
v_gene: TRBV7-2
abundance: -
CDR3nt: TGTGCCAGCAGTCTAAATTCACCCCTCCACTTT
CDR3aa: CASSLNSPLHF

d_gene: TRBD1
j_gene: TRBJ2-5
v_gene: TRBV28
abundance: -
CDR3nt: TGTGCCAGCAGTTCTGGTCTCCGGACAGGCTCCGCGGAGACCCAGTACTTC
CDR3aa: CASSSGLRTGSAETQYF

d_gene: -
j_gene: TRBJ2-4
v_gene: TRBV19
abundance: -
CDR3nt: TGTGCCAGTAGTCCCTGGGACAAAAACATTCAGTACTTC
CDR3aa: CASSPWDKNIQYF

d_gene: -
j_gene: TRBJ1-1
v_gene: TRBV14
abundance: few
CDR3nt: TGTGCCAGCAGCCAAGATGGAGACATTATGAACACTGAAGCTTTCTTT
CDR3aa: CASSQDGDIMNTEAFF

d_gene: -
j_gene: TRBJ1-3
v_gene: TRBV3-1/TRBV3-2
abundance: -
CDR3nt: TGTGCCAGCAGCGGGGACCCCTCTGGAAACACCATATATTTT
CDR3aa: CASSGDPSGNTIYF